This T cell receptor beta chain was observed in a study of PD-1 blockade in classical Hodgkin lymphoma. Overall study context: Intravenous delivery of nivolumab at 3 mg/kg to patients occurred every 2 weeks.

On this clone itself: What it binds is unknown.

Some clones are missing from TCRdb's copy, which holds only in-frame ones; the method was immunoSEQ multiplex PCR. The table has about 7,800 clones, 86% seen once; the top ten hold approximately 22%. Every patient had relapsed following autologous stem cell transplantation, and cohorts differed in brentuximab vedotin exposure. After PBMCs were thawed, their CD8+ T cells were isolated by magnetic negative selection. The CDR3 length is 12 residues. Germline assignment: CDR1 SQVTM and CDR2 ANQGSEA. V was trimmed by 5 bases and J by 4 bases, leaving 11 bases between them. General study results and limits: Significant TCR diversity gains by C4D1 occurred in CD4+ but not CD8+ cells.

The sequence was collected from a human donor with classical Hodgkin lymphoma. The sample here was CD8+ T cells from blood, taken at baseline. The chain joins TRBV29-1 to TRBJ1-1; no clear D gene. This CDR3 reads CSVLVSGTEAFF. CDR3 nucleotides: TGCAGCGTTCTGGTCAGTGGCACTGAAGCTTTCTTT.